These T cell receptor beta chains were read from a single sample in a study of shared clonotypes between healthy human individuals. Measured with immunoSEQ multiplex PCR; TCRdb has only the in-frame clones, and not every one. Here the sample spans around 480,000 clones, roughly 79% being singletons. Sample: PBMCs. These receptors were obtained from a woman aged 40 to 55 in good health. Some clones in this sample may be carry-over from other donors' samples. The CDR3 runs from the conserved cysteine through the conserved F or W. D genes are given only for firm matches. Not every row has a clone size; where given, it reads once, few, many or a size class.

cdr3_length	v_call	clone_size	j_call	d_call	cdr3_nt	cdr3_aa
13	TRBV7-9	NA	TRBJ1-1	NA	TGTGCCAGCAGCTTACCACCGAACACTGAAGCTTTCTTT	CASSLPPNTEAFF
16	TRBV28	few	TRBJ1-1	NA	TGTGCCAGCAGTTTTGTCAGGGACCTTCCTTACACTGAAGCTTTCTTT	CASSFVRDLPYTEAFF
14	TRBV15	NA	TRBJ2-3	TRBD2	TGTGCCACCAGGGGTAGCGGGGGCACAGATACGCAGTATTTT	CATRGSGGTDTQYF
15	TRBV14	NA	TRBJ2-2	NA	TGTGCCAGCAGCCCCAGGATGTGGGACACCGGGGAGCTGTTTTTT	CASSPRMWDTGELFF
16	TRBV10-2	once	TRBJ1-3	NA	TGCGCCAGCAGTGAGTCGGCAGGTGGCCCTGGAAACACCATATATTTT	CASSESAGGPGNTIYF
15	TRBV23-1	NA	TRBJ1-4	NA	TGCGCCAGCCAGTCAGAAGGCAGACATAATGAAAAACTGTTTTTT	CASQSEGRHNEKLFF
16	TRBV7-9	NA	TRBJ2-2	TRBD2	TGTGCCAGCAGCTTAGCCCAGCGGGAGGGATCCGGGGAGCTGTTTTTT	CASSLAQREGSGELFF
12	TRBV9	once	TRBJ1-6	NA	TGTGCCAGCAGCGTAGGGTACCCACCCCTCCACTTT	CASSVGYPPLHF
16	TRBV7-2	NA	TRBJ2-2	TRBD1	TGTGCCAGCAGCTTAGTGGGGACAGGGGTAACCGGGGAGCTGTTTTTT	CASSLVGTGVTGELFF
15	TRBV12-5	NA	TRBJ1-4	NA	TGTGCTAGTGGTTTGGTATCAGGGGCGGGCGAAAAACTGTTTTTT	CASGLVSGAGEKLFF
13	TRBV28	NA	TRBJ2-1	NA	TGTGCCAGCAGTCCCCCTAGTGTCGATGAGCAGTTCTTC	CASSPPSVDEQFF
15	TRBV19	once	TRBJ2-1	TRBD2	TGTGCCAGTAGTCGGGCGCTAGCGGGAGGGCATGAGCAGTTCTTC	CASSRALAGGHEQFF
14	TRBV7-9	NA	TRBJ2-1	NA	TGTGCCAGCAGCTTGAACAGGGATGTCGGTGAGCAGTTCTTC	CASSLNRDVGEQFF
15	TRBV27	NA	TRBJ2-1	TRBD2	TGTGCCAGCAGTCCCGCCGGGGGGGCCTACAATGAGCAGTTCTTC	CASSPAGGAYNEQFF
15	TRBV15	NA	TRBJ1-1	NA	TGTGCCACCAGCAGAGACAGGGGCGGAAACACTGAAGCTTTCTTT	CATSRDRGGNTEAFF
15	TRBV9	NA	TRBJ1-1	NA	TGTGCCAGCAGCGTAGATAGGGGAATCGACACTGAAGCTTTCTTT	CASSVDRGIDTEAFF
16	TRBV6-5	NA	TRBJ1-3	NA	TGTGCCAGCAGTTACTCGATATCGTTCTCTGGAAACACCATATATTTT	CASSYSISFSGNTIYF